These T cell receptor beta chains were read from a single sample in a study of T cells in Graves' hyperthyroidism and ophthalmopathy. TCRdb re-derived calls from the multiplex PCR reads in MiXCR, one entry per CDR3 protein. This table holds about 24,000 distinct CDR3 sequences, about 53% found once. Sequenced input: blood. All receptors come from a woman in her thirties or forties with Graves' hyperthyroidism that later progressed to Graves' ophthalmopathy. Each CDR3 is given with its conserved first and last residue. A D gene is named only where the DNA matches it firmly. Size is stated for part of the rows, as once, few or many counts, or as a class when the clone is expanded.

abundance: many
d_gene: NA
v_gene: TRBV4-2
j_gene: TRBJ1-4
CDR3aa: CASSQGDGALYEKLFF
CDR3nt: TGTGCCAGCAGCCAAGGCGATGGGGCTTTGTATGAAAAACTGTTTTTT

abundance: many
d_gene: NA
v_gene: TRBV6-1
j_gene: TRBJ1-3
CDR3aa: CASRPMGQGLGNTIYF
CDR3nt: TGTGCCAGCAGGCCCATGGGCCAGGGGCTTGGAAACACCATATATTTT

abundance: few
d_gene: TRBD2
v_gene: TRBV9
j_gene: TRBJ2-7
CDR3aa: CASSGGGIGKQYF
CDR3nt: TGTGCCAGCAGCGGGGGGGGGATCGGCAAGCAGTACTTC

abundance: NA
d_gene: NA
v_gene: TRBV7-3
j_gene: TRBJ1-1
CDR3aa: CASSYYICSARRMNTEAFF
CDR3nt: NA

abundance: NA
d_gene: NA
v_gene: TRBV19
j_gene: TRBJ2-7
CDR3aa: CASSIGGGPYEQCF
CDR3nt: TGTGCCAGTAGTATAGGAGGGGGACCCTACGAGCAGTGCTTC

abundance: NA
d_gene: NA
v_gene: TRBV19
j_gene: TRBJ1-5
CDR3aa: CASSIGLKGGYQPQHF
CDR3nt: TGTGCCAGTAGTATTGGGCTTAAGGGGGGCTATCAGCCCCAGCATTTT

abundance: medium-sized
d_gene: NA
v_gene: TRBV30
j_gene: TRBJ2-7
CDR3aa: CAWSVQHAEQYF
CDR3nt: TGTGCCTGGAGTGTACAACATGCCGAGCAGTACTTC

abundance: NA
d_gene: TRBD2
v_gene: TRBV5-4
j_gene: TRBJ2-2
CDR3aa: CASSSLAEYTGELFF
CDR3nt: TGTGCCAGCAGCTCGCTAGCGGAGTACACCGGGGAGCTGTTTTTT

abundance: medium-sized
d_gene: NA
v_gene: TRBV20-1
j_gene: TRBJ2-7
CDR3aa: CSARDERAGRLREQYF
CDR3nt: TGCAGTGCTAGAGATGAGAGGGCAGGGCGCTTACGGGAGCAGTACTTC

abundance: many
d_gene: NA
v_gene: TRBV27
j_gene: TRBJ2-3
CDR3aa: CASSLREGDTQYF
CDR3nt: TGTGCCAGCAGTTTACGAGAGGGGGATACGCAGTATTTT

abundance: medium-sized
d_gene: NA
v_gene: TRBV6-4
j_gene: TRBJ2-2
CDR3aa: CASSDTRGDTGELFF
CDR3nt: TGTGCCAGCAGTGACACGAGGGGGGACACCGGGGAGCTGTTTTTT

abundance: many
d_gene: TRBD2
v_gene: TRBV5-6
j_gene: TRBJ2-3
CDR3aa: CASSLAAGSTDTQYF
CDR3nt: TGTGCCAGCAGCTTGGCAGCGGGAAGCACAGATACGCAGTATTTT

abundance: NA
d_gene: NA
v_gene: TRBV24-1
j_gene: TRBJ2-2
CDR3aa: CATSNLWGAELLF
CDR3nt: TGTGCCACCAGTAATTTGTGGGGCGCGGAGCTGTTATTT